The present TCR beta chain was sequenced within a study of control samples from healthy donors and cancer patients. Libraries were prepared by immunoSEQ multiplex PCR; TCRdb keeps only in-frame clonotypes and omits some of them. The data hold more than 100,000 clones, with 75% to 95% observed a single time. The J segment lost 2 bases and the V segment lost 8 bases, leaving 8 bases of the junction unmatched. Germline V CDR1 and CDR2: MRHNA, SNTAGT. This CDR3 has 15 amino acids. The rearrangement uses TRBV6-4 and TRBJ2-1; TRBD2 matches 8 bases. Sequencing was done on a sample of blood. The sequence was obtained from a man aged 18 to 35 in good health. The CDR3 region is CASSPTSVPYNEQFF. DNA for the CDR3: TGTGCCAGCTCCCCGACTAGCGTCCCCTACAATGAGCAGTTCTTC.